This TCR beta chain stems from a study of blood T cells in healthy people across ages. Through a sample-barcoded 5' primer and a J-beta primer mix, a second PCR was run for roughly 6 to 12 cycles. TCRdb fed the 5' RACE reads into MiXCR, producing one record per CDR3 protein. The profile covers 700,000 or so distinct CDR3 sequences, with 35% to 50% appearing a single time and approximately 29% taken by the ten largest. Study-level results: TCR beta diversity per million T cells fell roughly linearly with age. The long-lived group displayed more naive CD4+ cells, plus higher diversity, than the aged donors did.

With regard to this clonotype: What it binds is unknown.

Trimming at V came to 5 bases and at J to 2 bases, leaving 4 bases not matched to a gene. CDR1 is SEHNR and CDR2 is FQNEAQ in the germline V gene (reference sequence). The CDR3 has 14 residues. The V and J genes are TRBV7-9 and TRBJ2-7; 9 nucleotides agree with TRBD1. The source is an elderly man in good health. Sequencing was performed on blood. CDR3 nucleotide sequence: TGTGCCAGCAGCGACGGGGACAGGGCCTACGAGCAGTACTTC. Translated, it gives CASSDGDRAYEQYF.